Below are 16 T cell receptor beta chains sequenced from a single sample in a study of Tregs in tolerant kidney transplant recipients. The data were produced by immunoSEQ multiplex PCR, yet TCRdb's version contains in-frame clones alone and is incomplete. Here the sample spans 50,000 to 65,000 clones, about 87% being singletons. Mixed chimerism was transient after nonmyeloablative marrow transplants from related graft donors. Sample: CD4+ T cells from blood (PBMCs), taken 6 months after the transplant. The source of these receptors is a human patient who received a combined kidney and bone marrow transplant. The graft donor may have given rise to some T cells.

The chain couples TRBV5-6 to TRBJ2-7, with a possible D match to TRBD2 (6 bases). Germline V gene lookup returns CDR1 SGHDT and CDR2 YYEEEE. Trimming left V 4 bases short and J 5 bases short, with 16 bases between. CDR3 length equals 14 residues. CDR3 sequence (DNA): TGTGCCAGCAGCCCCGCGGGACGGGTGAACGAGCAGTACTTC. It encodes CASSPAGRVNEQYF.

The rearrangement links TRBV18 to TRBJ1-1; a possible D gene is TRBD1 (6 bases). The CDR3 consists of 18 residues. Germline V gene data show CDR1 as KGHSH and CDR2 as LQKENI. Trimming removed 6 bases at V and 6 bases at J, with 29 bases between. The DNA for the CDR3 is TGTGCCAGCTCCCCAATCCGAACAGGGTTCCAGCCTCTCGCTGAAGCTTTCTTT. It yields the protein CASSPIRTGFQPLAEAFF.

This chain joins TRBV7-9 and TRBJ2-5; possible D gene TRBD2, 7 bases. The end of the DNA aligns better with TRBJ2-7, so the J call may be wrong. Germline CDR1 reads SEHNR; CDR2 reads FQNEAQ (reference sequence). CDR3 length: 18 residues. CDR3: CASSVWGGRQKSSYEQYF. The CDR3 nucleotides are TGTGCCAGCAGCGTTTGGGGGGGGCGACAGAAGAGCTCCTACGAGCAGTACTTC.

The V and J genes are TRBV12-5 and TRBJ2-7, with TRBD2 matching 10 bases. V lost 5 bases, J lost 2 bases, and 12 bases stayed unmatched. The CDR3 is 17 amino acids. CDR1 is LGHNT, CDR2 FRNRAP, per germline. CDR3 sequence: CASGKPPRTSGTYEQYF. CDR3 sequence (DNA): TGTGCTAGTGGTAAACCTCCTCGGACTAGCGGTACCTACGAGCAGTACTTC.

V usage is TRBV7-2 and J usage is TRBJ2-1, with a weak D call TRBD1 (6 bases). Germline CDR1 and CDR2: SGHTA and FQGNSA. CDR3 length equals 16 residues. V was clipped by 2 bases and J by 5 bases, with 16 bases between them. CDR3: CASSLSPQYRDNEQFF. CDR3 DNA: TGTGCCAGCAGCTTAAGCCCCCAGTACAGGGACAATGAGCAGTTCTTC.

V usage is TRBV30 and J usage is TRBJ1-3; D not certain. CDR1 GTSNPN and CDR2 SVGIG come from the germline V gene (reference sequence). V lost 7 bases and J lost 2, with 18 bases in between. The CDR3 is 15 residues long. For the CDR3, the DNA is TGTGCCTTGAAGATCCCCGAGACAACTGGAAACACCATATATTTT. As protein: CALKIPETTGNTIYF. The variable domain in full, with the rest retrieved from reference TRBV30 and TRBJ1-3, is SQTIHQWPATLVQPVGSPLSLECTVEGTSNPNLYWYRQAAGRGLQLLFYSVGIGQISSEVPQNLSASRPQDRQFILSSKKLLLSDSGFYLCALKIPETTGNTIYFGEGSWLTVV.

This sequence joins TRBV15 and TRBJ1-1; perhaps TRBD1 as D (6 bases). The CDR3 has 18 amino acids. The germline V gene has CDR1 LNHNV and CDR2 YYDKDF (reference sequence). V lost 0 bases and J lost 4, with 21 bases in between. The DNA of the CDR3 is TGTGCCACCAGCAGAGATACCCCGGGCAGGGGATGGTCCACTGAAGCTTTCTTT. Its translation is CATSRDTPGRGWSTEAFF.

J is TRBJ1-6 and V is TRBV7-6; no clear D gene. The germline gives CDR1 SGHVS, CDR2 FNYEAQ. V was shortened by 1 base and J by 8 bases, with 12 bases between the two germline ends. CDR3 length: 15 residues. CDR3 residues: CASSLVGGMDSPLHF. The CDR3 DNA follows: TGTGCCAGCAGCTTAGTCGGAGGGATGGATTCACCCCTCCACTTT.

In this sample, this clone turned up a few times. The rearrangement uses TRBV2 and TRBJ1-2, with 8 bases aligning to TRBD1. Germline trimming cut 8 bases from V and 8 bases from J; bases unmatched to any gene: 7. This CDR3 comprises 12 residues. Germline V gives CDR1 SNHLY, CDR2 FYNNEI. The CDR3 here is CASGGQVEGYTF. The CDR3 DNA sequence: TGTGCCAGCGGGGGACAGGTTGAGGGCTACACCTTC.

The rearrangement uses TRBV7-9 and TRBJ2-5, with TRBD2 matching 8 bases. CDR3 size: 14 residues. Trimming cost V 7 bases and J 2 bases; bases outside gene matches: 6. CDR1 is SEHNR and CDR2 is FQNEAQ in the germline V gene (reference sequence). In DNA, the CDR3 is TGTGCCAGCACCTCGGGGACTAGACAAGAGACCCAGTACTTC. Amino acid sequence: CASTSGTRQETQYF.

The rearrangement uses TRBV7-2 and TRBJ2-7; D gene uncertain. Germline V gene sequence: CDR1 SGHTA, CDR2 FQGNSA. The V end lost 0 bases, the J end lost 1 base, and 7 bases lay between the germline ends. The CDR3 covers 14 residues. DNA of the CDR3: TGTGCCAGCAGCTTAGCGTACAAGTCCTACGAGCAGTACTTC. Its translation is CASSLAYKSYEQYF.

The chain joins TRBV23-1 to TRBJ1-2, with 10 bases identical to TRBD1. TRBV23-1 is treated as an ORF (open reading frame) with a function not yet certain. CDR3 length equals 18 residues. With V trimmed by 2 bases and J by 8 bases, 17 bases remained unmatched. The CDR3 region has the DNA TGCGCCAGCAGTCAAAACAGGACAGGGGGAGTCCAAGAGGGGGGCTACACCTTC. Translated, it gives CASSQNRTGGVQEGGYTF.

This chain connects TRBV5-1 to TRBJ2-2; the D is unclear. CDR3 size: 18 residues. With 3 bases removed from V and 2 bases from J, the gap between germline ends came to 20 bases. Germline assignment: CDR1 SGHRS and CDR2 YFSETQ. The DNA for the CDR3 is TGCGCCAGCAGCTCCCCGACTTTCCCTGTTATTAACACCGGGGAGCTGTTTTTT. It codes for CASSSPTFPVINTGELFF.

The chain carries TRBV30 and TRBJ2-7, with D possibly TRBD1 on 5 matching bases. The V end lost 0 bases, the J end lost 2 bases, and 8 bases lay between the germline ends. The CDR3 is 13 amino acids. Germline assignment: CDR1 GTSNPN and CDR2 SVGIG (reference sequence). The chain's CDR3 is CAWSVDRAYEQYF. The CDR3 DNA reads as TGTGCCTGGAGTGTAGACAGAGCCTACGAGCAGTACTTC.

This rearrangement joins TRBV6-5 to TRBJ1-3, with D uncertain. CDR3 size: 16 residues. Germline lookup yields CDR1 MNHEY and CDR2 SVGAGI. V shed 4 bases and J shed 0 bases, with 13 bases lying between them. The CDR3 here is CASSSLTPYSGNTIYF. The DNA for the CDR3 is TGTGCCAGCAGTTCCTTGACACCTTACTCTGGAAACACCATATATTTT.

The chain links TRBV7-2 to TRBJ1-1, with D possibly TRBD1 on 6 matching bases. V dropped 5 bases and J dropped 5 bases, with 18 bases sitting between them. Germline CDR1 and CDR2: SGHTA and FQGNSA. CDR3 length equals 15 residues. CDR3 bases: TGTGCCAGCAGCCTAAACGGCGGGGGGCTTACTGAAGCTTTCTTT. Amino acid sequence: CASSLNGGGLTEAFF.